This T cell receptor (beta chain) was recovered during a study of blood T cell repertoires in COVID-19. Study background: Nucleic acid was either cDNA or gDNA, and it came from T cells, B-cell-depleted T cells, or PBMCs.

Authors' methods: From reference gene primer amplification, estimates of nucleated cell counts were derived. Measured with immunoSEQ multiplex PCR; TCRdb has only the in-frame clones, and not every one. V and J calls and clone size follow that table, whereas D and trimming were derived from the DNA. Of 410,000 or so clones listed, 89% are singletons. The CDR3 is 12 residues long. The germline gives CDR1 SGHNT, CDR2 YYREEE (reference sequence). V was cut by 6 bases and J by 3 bases, with 9 bases left in between. The chain joins TRBV5-4 to TRBJ1-1; unclear D gene. The clonotype comes from a woman aged 40-49 years with COVID-19, enrolled during active disease. Sequenced: peripheral blood. CDR3: CASMLPDTEAFF. The CDR3 bases are TGTGCCAGCATGCTTCCAGACACTGAAGCTTTCTTT.